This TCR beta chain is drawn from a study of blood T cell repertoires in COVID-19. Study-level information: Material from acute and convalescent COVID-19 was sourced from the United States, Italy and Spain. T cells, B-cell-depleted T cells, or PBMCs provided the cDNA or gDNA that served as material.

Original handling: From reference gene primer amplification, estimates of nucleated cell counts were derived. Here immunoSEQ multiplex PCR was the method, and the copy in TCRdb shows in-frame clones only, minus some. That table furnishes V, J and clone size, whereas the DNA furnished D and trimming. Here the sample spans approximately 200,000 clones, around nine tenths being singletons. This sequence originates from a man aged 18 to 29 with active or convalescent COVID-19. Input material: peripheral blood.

CDR3 sequence reads: CAWSQGDFSYEQYF. The CDR3 coding sequence is TGTGCCTGGAGCCAGGGCGACTTTTCCTACGAGCAGTACTTC. The chain recombines TRBV30 with TRBJ2-7, with D possibly TRBD1 on 5 matching bases. V lost 3 bases, J lost 1 base, and 13 bases lay in between. The CDR3 is made up of 14 amino acids. From germline, CDR1 is GTSNPN and CDR2 SVGIG (reference sequence). The variable domain in full, completed from reference TRBV30 and TRBJ2-7, reads SQTIHQWPATLVQPVGSPLSLECTVEGTSNPNLYWYRQAAGRGLQLLFYSVGIGQISSEVPQNLSASRPQDRQFILSSKKLLLSDSGFYLCAWSQGDFSYEQYFGPGTRLTVT.